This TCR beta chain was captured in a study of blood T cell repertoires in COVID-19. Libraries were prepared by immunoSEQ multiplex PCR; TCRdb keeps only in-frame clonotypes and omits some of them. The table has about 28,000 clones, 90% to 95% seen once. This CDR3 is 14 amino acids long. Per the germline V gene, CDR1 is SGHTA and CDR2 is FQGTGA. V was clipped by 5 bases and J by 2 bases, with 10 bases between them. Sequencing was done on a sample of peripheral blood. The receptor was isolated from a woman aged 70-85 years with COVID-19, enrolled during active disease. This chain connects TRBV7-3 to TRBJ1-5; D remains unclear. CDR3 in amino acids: CASSLTGGNQPQHF. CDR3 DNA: TGTGCCAGCAGCCTCACCGGGGGCAATCAGCCCCAGCATTTT.